The next 2 T cell receptor beta chains were all read from a single sample in a study of blood T cell repertoires in COVID-19. Profiled with immunoSEQ multiplex PCR; TCRdb holds only in-frame clones, not every one. The sample holds hundreds of thousands of clones, roughly 84% seen once. Sequences were obtained from peripheral blood. These receptors were obtained from a man aged 35 to 55 with acute or convalescent COVID-19.

The rearrangement uses TRBV6-4 and TRBJ2-7, with 11 bases that match TRBD1. The CDR3 sequence is 13 residues long. Germline V CDR1 and CDR2: MRHNA, SNTAGT. V lost 2 bases and J lost 7; bases outside the gene matches: 1. The CDR3 here is CASSDGDRGEQYF. CDR3 nucleotide sequence: TGTGCCAGCAGTGACGGGGACAGGGGGGAGCAGTACTTC.

The genes are TRBV19 and TRBJ2-2; no firm D call. The CDR3 is 14 amino acids. From germline, CDR1 is LNHDA and CDR2 SQIVND (reference sequence). V lost 4 bases, J lost 2 bases, and 8 bases lay in between. The CDR3 sequence is CASSSLSNTGELFF. As DNA, the CDR3 is TGTGCCAGTAGTAGCCTCAGTAACACCGGGGAGCTGTTTTTT. Looking up the rest from reference TRBV19 and TRBJ2-2 gives the full variable domain: DGGITQSPKYLFRKEGQNVTLSCEQNLNHDAMYWYRQDPGQGLRLIYYSQIVNDFQKGDIAEGYSVSREKKESFPLTVTSAQKNPTAFYLCASSSLSNTGELFFGEGSRLTVL.